The entry that follows covers one T cell receptor (beta chain) sequence. This likely came from a read error, as a far larger clone is one base away. This entry is derived from a study of low-dose radiotherapy and immunotherapy resistance in tumors. Across the whole study: A dose of 0.5 Gy per fraction was delivered to Cohort 1 every 2 weeks, for a total of 6.5 Gy. Cohort 2's total reached 13 Gy over 26 weeks, at 1 Gy per fraction every two weeks. Intravenous administration to patients comprised nivolumab at 240 mg every two weeks and ipilimumab at 1 mg/kg every six weeks.

Trimming at V came to 0 bases and at J to 7 bases, leaving 12 bases not matched to a gene. Germline CDR1 reads SGHTS; CDR2 reads YDEGEE. The CDR3 contains 17 residues. TRAV and TRBV primers primed cDNA for both TCRalpha and TCRbeta. TCR amplification used 20 to 25 PCR cycles, a constant-region primer and a V-primer adapter. TCRdb redid the calling of the reads with MiXCR, one entry per CDR3 protein. This sample yields tens of thousands of distinct CDR3 sequences, of which roughly 29% are seen a single time; about 7% belongs to the top ten. Indicated time point: before trial treatment. Each donor was administered nivolumab, ipilimumab, aspirin, low-dose cyclophosphamide and low-dose radiotherapy.

The TCR originated in a male donor with rectosigmoid adenocarcinoma. Specimen: PBMCs, collected before treatment. This chain connects TRBV5-8 to TRBJ2-7, with TRBD1 identical over 11 bases. Written as DNA, the CDR3 is TGTGCCAGCAGCTTGGCCACCGGGACAGGGGGGCACAATGAGCAGTACTTC. This gives the protein CASSLATGTGGHNEQYF.